The clone carrying this TCR beta chain was observed at least ten times. TCRdb re-derived calls from the RACE reads in MiXCR, one entry per CDR3 protein. The sample records roughly 150,000 distinct CDR3 sequences, 12% being singletons. V lost 3 bases, J lost 2 bases, and 6 bases lay in between. Germline lookup yields CDR1 SQVTM and CDR2 ANQGSEA. This CDR3 has 12 residues. The data were obtained in a study of human T cells and chemical hapten exposure. Study information: Patients' scalps got diphenylcyclopropenone weekly throughout the roughly 23-week study.

Time point given: patch test 2, 6 weeks after DPC sensitization. Indicated treatment: therapeutic diphenylcyclopropenone sensitization with weekly scalp DPC. This chain joins TRBV29-1 and TRBJ2-3, with D possibly called TRBD1 or TRBD2 (5 bases each). This specimen was whole blood, taken in connection with sensitization to the hapten diphenylcyclopropenone (DPC). This receptor was taken from a woman between 45 and 65 years old with alopecia areata. Some clones in this sample may be carry-over from other donors' samples. This chain's CDR3 is CSVEGTTDTQYF. The CDR3 DNA reads TGCAGCGTTGAGGGGACCACAGATACGCAGTATTTT.